This TCR beta chain was identified during a study of response to subunit inactivated influenza vaccine. Study results and limitations: Each seasonal influenza vaccination, the authors suggested, recruits few new T cells.

MiXCR, run by TCRdb on the RT-PCR reads, gives a single entry per CDR3 protein. The sample consists of 290,000 or so distinct CDR3 sequences, 22% of them appearing once. Regarding this clonotype: Its antigen is still unknown.

The CDR3 is 15 amino acids. The V and J ends lost 2 bases and 2 bases respectively, with 13 bases between them. CDR1 is SGHRS and CDR2 is YFSETQ in the germline V gene. V and J are TRBV5-1 and TRBJ1-1, with a weak D call TRBD1 (5 bases). The sequencing used PBMCs from blood, collected less than 22 months after vaccination. The receptor's source is a man aged 45 to 75 who received an inactivated influenza vaccine. This chain's CDR3 is CASSFVGGPNTEAFF. CDR3 in DNA: TGCGCCAGCAGCTTCGTCGGGGGACCTAACACTGAAGCTTTCTTT. Supplemented by reference TRBV5-1 and TRBJ1-1, the full variable domain reads KAGVTQTPRYLIKTRGQQVTLSCSPISGHRSVSWYQQTPGQGLQFLFEYFSETQRNKGNFPGRFSGRQFSNSRSEMNVSTLELGDSALYLCASSFVGGPNTEAFFGQGTRLTVV.